This is a list of T cell receptor beta chains from one sample in a study of molecular identifiers for immune sequencing clone quantification. TCRdb re-derived calls from the PCR reads in MiXCR, one entry per CDR3 protein. Of tens of thousands of distinct CDR3 sequences in the sample, approximately 20% were seen once. The sequenced sample consisted of naive CD8+ T cells from blood, with Jurkat cell RNA spiked in. The source is a human donor in good health. Some libraries in this study had Jurkat cell RNA spiked in. CDR3s leave out the opening cysteine and the closing phenylalanine or tryptophan.

v_gene: TRBV19; CDR3aa: ASSKGLGIDEQF
v_gene: TRBV3-1; CDR3aa: ASSQAPRGGRQETQY
v_gene: TRBV20-1; CDR3aa: SANGEWEKLF
v_gene: TRBV27; CDR3aa: ASSPGLAGDEQF
v_gene: TRBV5-6; CDR3aa: ASSDGTSSYEQY
v_gene: TRBV19; CDR3aa: ASSIGGTGAF
v_gene: TRBV12-3/TRBV12-4; CDR3aa: ASSLDGEQF
v_gene: TRBV27; CDR3aa: ASSASSNQPQH
v_gene: TRBV28; CDR3aa: ASSFRLAGDEQY
v_gene: TRBV6-2/TRBV6-3; CDR3aa: ASSRRGTRDTGELF
v_gene: TRBV20-1; CDR3aa: SARDSAGISVASYEQY
v_gene: TRBV7-2; CDR3aa: ASSLSTYNEQF
v_gene: TRBV27; CDR3aa: ASSLAGAPYNEQF
v_gene: TRBV20-1; CDR3aa: SVVGRHTDTQY
v_gene: TRBV12-3/TRBV12-4; CDR3aa: ASSLGSSGLDTQY
v_gene: TRBV6-1; CDR3aa: ASSETTGVSYSNQPQH
v_gene: TRBV2; CDR3aa: ASSVRAGGPMSYEQY
v_gene: TRBV4-1; CDR3aa: ASSPRSAYEQY
v_gene: TRBV13; CDR3aa: ACSLFRGGTDTQC
v_gene: TRBV5-6; CDR3aa: ASSWGLAGYTDTQY
v_gene: TRBV11-2; CDR3aa: ASSFLGLSGRGTDTQY
v_gene: TRBV7-6; CDR3aa: ASSLGLAGDAGELF
v_gene: TRBV7-2; CDR3aa: ASSLVGTAQETQY
v_gene: TRBV27; CDR3aa: ASRSLGSTYERY
v_gene: TRBV29-1; CDR3aa: SVVQGGLMATDTQY
v_gene: TRBV7-9; CDR3aa: ASSLAPGQGNGDYGYT
v_gene: TRBV9; CDR3aa: ASSPGGADWTQY
v_gene: TRBV6-2/TRBV6-3; CDR3aa: ASSSFSLGDEETQY
v_gene: TRBV14; CDR3aa: ASSHVSGDPTETQY
v_gene: TRBV5-4; CDR3aa: ASSLALNKDIQY
v_gene: TRBV2; CDR3aa: ASRPPTGIYGYT
v_gene: TRBV27; CDR3aa: ASSSADGADLYEQY
v_gene: TRBV27; CDR3aa: ASSLEGRGNEQF
v_gene: TRBV6-2/TRBV6-3; CDR3aa: ASSYGRVYEQY
v_gene: TRBV6-2/TRBV6-3; CDR3aa: ASSYRGGREVTDTQY
v_gene: TRBV28; CDR3aa: ASSPPPSGRAPAGDTQY